Detailed here is one T cell receptor beta chain. Previously described methods and listed TCR primers produced bulk TCR libraries. TCRdb reprocessed the PCR reads with MiXCR, giving one entry per CDR3 protein. This table holds about 630,000 distinct CDR3 sequences, 25% found once. This entry is derived from a study of molecular identifiers for immune sequencing clone quantification. There are 18 residues in the CDR3. Naive CD8 T cells were sorted, and the gate applied was CD8+CD4-CCR7+CD45RA+. The chain carries TRBV21-1 and TRBJ2-1. TRBV21-1 is a pseudogene segment. Sequencing input: naive CD8+ T cells from blood, with Jurkat cell RNA spiked in. Subset defined: FACS-sorted CD8+CD4-CCR7+CD45RA+ naive T cells. The TCR comes from a human donor in good health. Some libraries in this study had Jurkat cell RNA spiked in. The CDR3, as DNA: TGTGCCAGCAGCAAGCCCAGGCGTCATGGAAGCTCCTACAATGAGCAGTTCTTC. Amino acid sequence: CASSKPRRHGSSYNEQFF.